This T cell receptor (beta chain) came from a study of T-cell memory formation after mild COVID-19 (dated by TCRdb to about 2021). In the study overall: TCR sequence clusters from the two donors were found to be largely donor specific. Longitudinal TCRalpha and TCRbeta repertoire sequencing tracked T-cell clones expanding and contracting after mild COVID-19 in a couple of donors. The cohort comprised two young, previously healthy adult volunteers, one female and one male. Broad study findings and their caveats: Clones that contracted from day 15 to 85 showed balanced CD4/CD8 phenotypes, whereas a second wave of clones that expanded from day 15 to 37 leaned towards CD4+. Some responding clones were found in pre-infection memory, which suggests that pre-existing cross-reactive memory T cells took part in the SARS-CoV-2 response. Contracting CD4+ clones turned up mainly in the CM and EM memory subsets, whereas EMRA was where CD8+ clones were enriched. Whether the second-wave clones peaking on day 37 were SARS-CoV-2 specific was not confirmed. The study covered only a couple of mild cases, and larger cohorts including severe cases with pre-infection samples were considered necessary.

This clonotype was seen only a few times. What antigen it recognizes has not been identified. No base qualities exist here, and no much larger clone lies one base off it. Ficoll-Paque density gradient centrifugation was the method used to isolate PBMCs. The sequencer was an Illumina NovaSeq 6000. cDNA libraries for TCRalpha and TCRbeta were prepared by 5'RACE using constant-segment primers, with sample barcodes and unique molecular identifiers added. RNA was extracted from every sample with Trizol reagent. Library amplification was performed in two PCR steps, and a second sample barcode and Illumina TruSeq adapters were introduced in the second step. The libraries were sequenced on an Illumina NovaSeq using 2 x 150 bp paired-end reads. In the original analysis: With migec v1.2.7, reads were demultiplexed and then collapsed into UMI-guided consensus sequences. Using mixcr v2.1.11, UMI consensuses were aligned to TRA and TRB V and J templates and then assembled into clonotypes. A clonotype was counted as expanded or contracted only when both edgeR and NoisET called the clonotype significant, with the noise models trained on biological replicates. For edgeR calls, the thresholds were a false discovery rate-adjusted p below 0.01 and a log2 fold-change of 1. As an exploratory analysis of dynamics, max-normalized trajectories of the 1000 most abundant clonotypes were examined with PCA combined with hierarchical clustering. Each responding clone was given a CD4 or CD8 phenotype based on the CD4+ and CD8+ repertoires, which had been sequenced separately. TCRdb reworked the public reads: Q25 trimming with fastp, MiXCR clone assembly, productive beta chains retained. Rows are combined by CDR3 protein, so each entry shows the most common genes and DNA. The V and J calls were determined by TCRdb, not by the authors. This sample is represented by about 340,000 distinct CDR3 sequences; 21% of them were singletons. The biggest ten clones account for about 12% of the sample.

V lost 5 bases and J lost 2 bases; the stretch between them is 10 bases long. The CDR3 starts with the cysteine, ends with the phenylalanine, and has 13 residues. This entry keeps only the CDR3 DNA: 39 bases, framed from base 1. The germline V gene supplies CDR1 SGDLS and CDR2 YYNGEE. Sequencing was performed on PBMCs or a T cell subset sorted from them (not recorded which). This receptor was obtained from an adult woman who had mild COVID-19 (a few samples of this study predate the infection). The sample titles of this study are shuffled in the database, so cell type and time point are left out; the donor was told from shared clones. Rearrangement joined TRBV9 to TRBJ2-5, with the D gene not clear enough to name. The nucleotide sequence is TGTGCCAGCAGTGAAGGACCTCAAGAGACCCAGTACTTC. Translated, it gives CASSEGPQETQYF.